The 11 T cell receptor beta chains below all came from one sample that was sequenced in a study of post-analysis software for immune sequencing data. Study conclusions and caveats: Controls had lower frequencies than patients of 4 or 5 TRBV segments, which included TRBV5-6, TRBV5-1 and TRBV20-1.

The antigens of these receptors remain unknown. cDNA libraries for TCR beta contained unique molecular identifiers. In TCRdb, the PCR reads were re-called with MiXCR into one record per CDR3 protein. The table records 750,000 to 900,000 distinct CDR3 sequences, about 45% of them present only once. The sample comprised blood. Every receptor here comes from a girl aged 5 to 17 with multiple sclerosis.

The rearrangement links TRBV6-5 to TRBJ2-7; the D gene is possibly TRBD2 (5 bases). Trimming removed 5 bases at V and 2 bases at J, with 13 bases between. Germline V gene sequence: CDR1 MNHEY, CDR2 SVGAGI. CDR3 length equals 14 residues. The CDR3 region is CASSGWESPYEQYF. DNA of the CDR3: TGTGCCAGCAGTGGGTGGGAGTCGCCCTACGAGCAGTACTTC.

The CDR3 loop reads CASSWGSRSYEQYF. DNA for the CDR3: TGTGCCAGCAGTTGGGGGTCCCGCTCCTACGAGCAGTACTTC. This chain links TRBV12-3 or TRBV12-4 with TRBJ2-7; D assignment may be TRBD1 or TRBD2 (5 bases each). The V and J ends lost 4 bases and 0 bases respectively, with 10 bases between them. The CDR3 extends over 14 amino acids.

V usage is TRBV7-9 and J usage is TRBJ1-2; D not certain. Deletions cut 1 base from V and 7 bases from J, with 10 bases between. The CDR3 totals 13 residues. Germline V gene lookup returns CDR1 SEHNR and CDR2 FQNEAQ (reference sequence). The CDR3 bases are TGTGCCAGCAGCTTAGGGTCGGGGATTGGCTACACCTTC. The encoded protein is CASSLGSGIGYTF.

This clonotype was seen only a few times. The junction departs from the called germline gene at one end, perhaps through a read error. The V gene is TRBV28, the J gene TRBJ2-3; D may match TRBD1 or TRBD2 (5 bases each). Germline CDR1 reads MDHEN; CDR2 reads SYDVKM. This CDR3 contains 16 residues. In DNA form, the CDR3 reads TGTGCCAGCAGTTTAGGCAAGTCGGGACGCACAGATACACAGTATTTT. It encodes CASSLGKSGRTDTQYF.

In this sample, this clonotype turned up once. The V call is TRBV12-3 or TRBV12-4, the J call TRBJ1-1; D possibly corresponds to TRBD1 (6 bases). The length of the CDR3 is 16 residues. Trimming stripped 1 base from V and 4 bases from J, with 16 bases between. CDR3: CASSLESRRGGTEAFF. The CDR3 region has the DNA TGTGCCAGCAGTTTAGAATCTCGTCGAGGGGGCACTGAAGCTTTCTTT.

The rearrangement links TRBV18 to TRBJ1-2; TRBD1 is a possible D gene (5 bases). The ends were cut back, 3 bases at V and 8 bases at J, with 16 bases in the middle. This CDR3 spans 14 amino acids. Germline V gene data show CDR1 as KGHSH and CDR2 as LQKENI. CDR3 DNA sequence: TGTGCCAGCTCACCCCTATCGGGGGAGGAGGGCTACACCTTC. Translation gives CASSPLSGEEGYTF.

This clonotype has only a few counts. Germline is not matched at one junction end, which may reflect a read error. The chain links TRBV12-3 or TRBV12-4 to TRBJ2-7, with TRBD1 identical over 8 bases. The CDR3 is made up of 14 amino acids. The CDR3 loop is CASSRDRRTYERYF. The CDR3 DNA follows: TGTGCCAGCAGCCGGGACAGGAGAACCTACGAGCGGTACTTC.

This clonotype was detected a few times. The rearrangement links TRBV7-9 to TRBJ2-5; 10 bases line up with TRBD1. The closer fit of TRBJ2-7 to the DNA end suggests the J call may be wrong. Germline V gives CDR1 SEHNR, CDR2 FQNEAQ (reference sequence). This CDR3 spans 15 amino acids. CDR3 in DNA: TGTGCCAGCAGCGTTCCGGGACAGGGGTTGGTCGAGCAGTACTTC. Encoded protein: CASSVPGQGLVEQYF.

On this clonotype: The CDR3 end shows no conserved phenylalanine or tryptophan, and so a read error is likely. The DNA for the CDR3 is TGTGCCAGCAGTGATTCGGGACTAGCGGGGCCTAGAGTTCCGCAGTATTTG. The encoded protein is CASSDSGLAGPRVPQYL. J is TRBJ2-3 and V is TRBV25-1; TRBD2 agrees at 13 bases. Germline trimming cut 3 bases from V and 10 bases from J; bases unmatched to any gene: 13. The CDR3 has 17 residues. CDR1 and CDR2 (germline): MGHDK, SYGVNS.

This clonotype was seen only a few times. The chain joins TRBV12-3 or TRBV12-4 to TRBJ2-7; 8 bases map to TRBD1. The J segment lost 2 bases and the V segment lost 3 bases, leaving 9 bases of the junction unmatched. The CDR3 length is 16 residues. The CDR3 spells CASSFGQGLFPYEQYF. The CDR3 DNA sequence: TGTGCCAGCAGTTTCGGACAGGGATTATTCCCCTACGAGCAGTACTTC.

This clonotype was observed a few times. This sequence joins TRBV20-1 and TRBJ2-1; TRBD2 might be the D (6 bases). Trimming took 6 bases from V and 5 from J, leaving 23 bases between them. This CDR3 has 16 residues. Germline-derived CDR1 and CDR2 are DFQATT and SNEGSKA (reference sequence). CDR3 sequence: CSAAFPGTGKDNEQFF. The CDR3 coding sequence is TGCAGTGCCGCATTCCCCGGGACTGGTAAGGACAATGAGCAGTTCTTC.